This T cell receptor beta chain emerged from a study of blood T cell repertoires in COVID-19. Study background: Sources were T cells, B-cell-depleted T cells, or PBMCs; the material itself was cDNA or gDNA.

Data came from immunoSEQ multiplex PCR; TCRdb stores just in-frame clones and leaves some out. In the table there are about 74,000 clones, 70% to 90% of which are singletons. The junction had 17 bases not matched to a gene; V was cut back by 4 bases and J by 5 bases. The CDR3 is made up of 17 amino acids. Germline CDR1 is SGHDT and CDR2 is YYEEEE. Sequenced: peripheral blood. The chain combines TRBV5-6 with TRBJ2-5, with 7 bases that match TRBD2. The clonotype originates from a man between 65 and 80 years old with acute or convalescent COVID-19. CDR3 bases: TGTGCCAGCAGCGGGGGGGTCCGCCTAGGAGCCCCGGAGACCCAGTACTTC. The encoded protein is CASSGGVRLGAPETQYF.